One sample yielded the 18 T cell receptor beta chains listed below, sequenced in a study of T cell changes during pregnancy in multiple sclerosis. TCRdb's table, derived via immunoSEQ multiplex PCR, lists solely in-frame clones and lacks some. Of 100,000 or so clones listed, almost 95% are singletons. This specimen consisted of peripheral blood, obtained in the third trimester of pregnancy. The receptors were sampled from a female donor with multiple sclerosis, enrolled in a pregnancy study.

The J gene is TRBJ2-7, the V gene TRBV6-6, with TRBD1 matching over 8 bases. The trim removed 7 bases at V and 3 bases at J, leaving 11 bases unmatched. Germline V gene sequence: CDR1 MNHNY, CDR2 SVGAGI (reference sequence). The CDR3 totals 15 residues. The CDR3 region has the DNA TGTGCCAGCAAGACCCACGACAGGGGACACTACGAGCAGTACTTC. This encodes CASKTHDRGHYEQYF.

The V gene is TRBV28, the J gene TRBJ1-1; 7 positions match TRBD1. The trim removed 6 bases at V and 0 bases at J, leaving 10 bases unmatched. The CDR3 has 16 amino acids. Germline CDR1 MDHEN, CDR2 SYDVKM. DNA of the CDR3: TGTGCCAGCAGACTCGGGACAGCCGACCTGAACACTGAAGCTTTCTTT. Translating gives CASRLGTADLNTEAFF.

V is TRBV2 and J is TRBJ1-2; TRBD1 aligns across 10 bases. The germline V gene has CDR1 SNHLY and CDR2 FYNNEI. CDR3 length: 14 amino acids. The V gene end was trimmed by 9 bases and the J gene end by 4 bases; junction bases not matched to a gene: 8. In DNA, the CDR3 is TGTGCCAGTACGGGACAGGGGTATAGCTATGGCTACACCTTC. Residues: CASTGQGYSYGYTF.

The chain carries TRBV6-5 and TRBJ1-3, with 7 positions matching TRBD1. CDR1 is MNHEY and CDR2 is SVGAGI in the germline V gene. The CDR3 has 14 residues. V gave up 6 bases and J gave up 2 bases; unmatched junction bases: 4. The CDR3 nucleotides read TGTGCCAGCAGCTATGACAGGGCTGGAAACACCATATATTTT. Translation gives CASSYDRAGNTIYF.

The chain is built from TRBV5-1 and TRBJ2-3; the D gene is possibly TRBD1 (6 bases). V was cut by 4 bases and J by 1 base, with 16 bases left in between. The CDR3 is 16 amino acids. The germline CDR1 and CDR2 sequences are SGHRS and YFSETQ. CDR3 amino acids: CASSPPDRTGTDTQYF. The CDR3, as DNA: TGCGCCAGCAGCCCCCCAGACAGGACCGGCACAGATACGCAGTATTTT. The full variable domain, in which reference TRBV5-1 and TRBJ2-3 provide the parts outside the CDR3, is KAGVTQTPRYLIKTRGQQVTLSCSPISGHRSVSWYQQTPGQGLQFLFEYFSETQRNKGNFPGRFSGRQFSNSRSEMNVSTLELGDSALYLCASSPPDRTGTDTQYFGPGTRLTVL.

The rearrangement links TRBV6-6 to TRBJ2-1; D call uncertain. The CDR3 loop spans 12 amino acids. The germline V and J ends were trimmed by 2 bases and 5 bases, with 4 bases remaining between them. Per germline, CDR1 MNHNY and CDR2 SVGAGI (reference sequence). The CDR3 DNA reads as TGTGCCAGCAGTTACCCGGACAATGAGCAGTTCTTC. This gives the protein CASSYPDNEQFF.

The table lists this clone with a count of one. V usage is TRBV29-1 and J usage is TRBJ2-7; D not resolved. CDR3 length: 14 residues. Germline CDR1 SQVTM, CDR2 ANQGSEA. V was clipped by 3 bases and J by 1 base, with 13 bases between them. CDR3 in amino acids: CSVDCVGPSYEQYF. The CDR3 DNA reads as TGCAGCGTTGATTGCGTGGGCCCTTCCTACGAGCAGTACTTC.

The V gene is TRBV19, the J gene TRBJ1-5; D is unclear. The CDR3 consists of 16 residues. Germline V lookup: CDR1 LNHDA, CDR2 SQIVND (reference sequence). V lost 5 bases to trimming and J lost 0 bases, with 14 bases between them. CDR3 protein: CASSLRHFYSNQPQHF. CDR3 nucleotides: TGTGCCAGTAGTTTAAGACACTTCTATAGCAATCAGCCCCAGCATTTT.

The rearrangement links TRBV28 to TRBJ1-2; TRBD1 might be the D (5 bases). Germline assignment: CDR1 MDHEN and CDR2 SYDVKM. CDR3 length: 13 amino acids. V lost 6 bases, J lost 7 bases, and 15 bases lay in between. The CDR3 here is CASRGRGVFGYTF. The CDR3, as DNA: TGTGCCAGCAGGGGGCGGGGGGTCTTTGGCTACACCTTC.

The gene calls are TRBV19 and TRBJ1-1; D remains ambiguous. Germline CDR1 LNHDA, CDR2 SQIVND (reference sequence). Trimming stripped 0 bases from V and 4 bases from J, with 6 bases between. This CDR3 spans 13 amino acids. CDR3 bases: TGTGCCAGTAGTATAGATCCTATCACTGAAGCTTTCTTT. Its protein is CASSIDPITEAFF.

The chain combines TRBV19 with TRBJ2-2; 13 bases match TRBD2. Germline V lookup: CDR1 LNHDA, CDR2 SQIVND (reference sequence). CDR3 length equals 19 residues. V gave up 8 bases and J gave up 4 bases; unmatched junction bases: 16. The CDR3 region is CASAMLGTSGAKSTGELFF. The CDR3 bases are TGTGCCAGTGCCATGCTCGGGACTAGCGGGGCTAAAAGCACCGGGGAGCTGTTTTTT.

This chain joins TRBV28 and TRBJ1-1; D is uncertain. Germline V gene sequence: CDR1 MDHEN, CDR2 SYDVKM. The V end lost 10 bases, the J end lost 10 bases, and 19 bases lay between the germline ends. The CDR3 consists of 12 residues. For the CDR3, the DNA is TGTGCCATTTCGGGAAATCACGGCACAGCTTTCTTT. Translating it yields CAISGNHGTAFF.

The chain uses TRBV15 and TRBJ2-2; 9 bases line up with TRBD1. Germline loops: CDR1 LNHNV, CDR2 YYDKDF (reference sequence). The CDR3 consists of 20 residues. V shed 1 base and J 5 bases; nucleotides not matched to a gene: 17. The CDR3 nucleotides read TGTGCCACCAGCAGAGGCCAAGCCCCGGTCGGGACAGGGACGACCGGGGAGCTGTTTTTT. Its protein product is CATSRGQAPVGTGTTGELFF.

The chain employs TRBV19 and TRBJ1-5, with D hard to call. The CDR3 contains 18 residues. V shed 3 bases and J shed 2 bases, with 20 bases lying between them. Germline V CDR1 and CDR2: LNHDA, SQIVND (reference sequence). In nucleotides, the CDR3 is TGTGCCAGTAGTATTGGGAGAGTGGGCCGGCGGGGCAATCAGCCCCAGCATTTT. It specifies CASSIGRVGRRGNQPQHF.

The sample holds a few counts of this clone. The rearrangement uses TRBV30 and TRBJ1-1; D not resolved. CDR3 length equals 13 residues. CDR1 and CDR2 (germline): GTSNPN, SVGIG (reference sequence). The ends were cut back, 0 bases at V and 0 bases at J, with 5 bases in the middle. The CDR3 region has the DNA TGTGCCTGGAGTGTACTGTTGAACACTGAAGCTTTCTTT. Its protein is CAWSVLLNTEAFF.

The rearrangement uses TRBV4-1 and TRBJ1-1; 10 bases agree with TRBD1. The germline gives CDR1 MGHRA, CDR2 YSYEKL. The CDR3 is 16 residues long. Trimming at V came to 4 bases and at J to 5 bases, leaving 10 bases not matched to a gene. CDR3 bases: TGCGCCAGCAGCCCGAGGGGGACAGGGGCGTTTACTGAAGCTTTCTTT. Translating it yields CASSPRGTGAFTEAFF.

This chain joins TRBV6-1 and TRBJ2-7; TRBD1 agrees at 12 bases. Germline V CDR1 and CDR2: MNHNS, SASEGT. Trimming cost V 4 bases and J 6 bases; bases outside gene matches: 4. This CDR3 is built from 14 residues. The CDR3 here is CASSGGTGGPEQYF. CDR3 nucleotide sequence: TGTGCCAGCAGTGGTGGGACAGGGGGCCCCGAGCAGTACTTC.

V and J are TRBV5-6 and TRBJ2-7; 7 nucleotides agree with TRBD1. Germline CDR1 SGHDT, CDR2 YYEEEE. This CDR3 comprises 14 residues. V lost 6 bases and J lost 3; bases outside the gene matches: 9. CDR3 amino acids: CASTEDRANYEQYF. In DNA form, the CDR3 reads TGTGCCAGCACTGAAGACAGGGCAAACTACGAGCAGTACTTC.